The following is a T cell receptor beta chain sequence with its context. This clonotype was recorded a few times. This clone's antigen is unknown. The input lacks base qualities; no much larger clone sits a single base away. Ficoll-Paque density gradient centrifugation was used to isolate PBMCs. Between the V and J ends, shortened by 3 bases and 5 bases respectively, the junction contains 10 bases. Looking up the germline V gene (reference sequence) yields CDR1 GTSNPN and CDR2 SVGIG. The CDR3 covers 12 residues, taking in both the cysteine and the phenylalanine. Solely the CDR3 DNA is kept, with 36 bases framed from the first base. Reads for this sample came from an Illumina NovaSeq 6000. Using 5'RACE with constant-segment primers, TCRalpha and TCRbeta cDNA libraries were constructed, with sample barcodes and unique molecular identifiers added in the process. Trizol reagent was used to extract RNA from every sample. Amplification of the libraries took two PCR steps, and the second step added a second sample barcode plus Illumina TruSeq adapters. The libraries were sequenced on an Illumina NovaSeq using 2 x 150 bp paired-end reads. In the original analysis: With migec v1.2.7, reads were demultiplexed and then collapsed into UMI-guided consensus sequences. With mixcr v2.1.11, UMI consensuses were aligned to TRA and TRB V and J templates and assembled into clonotypes. A clonotype was counted as expanded or contracted only if both edgeR and NoisET called the change significant, with noise models trained on biological replicates. For edgeR calls, the thresholds were a false discovery rate-adjusted p below 0.01 and a log2 fold-change of 1. As an exploratory analysis of dynamics, max-normalized trajectories of the 1000 most abundant clonotypes were examined by PCA with hierarchical clustering. Separately sequenced CD4+ and CD8+ repertoires were used to assign the CD4 or CD8 phenotype of responding clones. TCRdb reprocessing: public reads trimmed at Q25 with fastp, clones called with MiXCR, in-frame beta chains kept. One record per CDR3 amino acid sequence lists the most common genes and DNA. TCRdb, not the original authors, processed these V and J calls. For this sample the table gives roughly 410,000 distinct CDR3 sequences, of which approximately 25% were detected only once. The leading ten clones occupy 7% to 9.5% of the sample.

This entry comes from a study of T-cell memory formation after mild COVID-19 (dated by TCRdb to the early 2020s). With respect to the entire study: TCR sequence clusters from the two donors were largely donor specific. Longitudinal TCRalpha and TCRbeta repertoire sequencing tracked T-cell clones expanding and contracting after mild COVID-19 in a couple of donors. Two young, previously healthy adult volunteers, one female and one male, were included in the cohort. General findings and caveats noted by the study authors: Some responding clones were detected in pre-infection memory, suggesting pre-existing cross-reactive memory T cells joined the SARS-CoV-2 response. Only a couple of mild cases were covered in the study, and larger cohorts including severe cases with pre-infection samples were considered necessary. Balanced CD4/CD8 phenotypes were observed for clones contracting from day 15 to 85, whereas a bias towards CD4+ was observed for a second wave of clones expanding from day 15 to 37. SARS-CoV-2 specificity was not confirmed for the second-wave clones peaking on day 37. Contracting CD4+ clones were found mainly in CM and EM memory subsets, while CD8+ clones were enriched in EMRA.

This chain joins TRBV30 to TRBJ2-5, with the D gene call left open. The sequence came from an adult woman who had mild COVID-19 (a few samples of this study predate the infection). The sample titles of this study are shuffled in the database, so cell type and time point are left out; the donor was told from shared clones. The sequenced material came from PBMCs or a T cell subset sorted from them (not recorded which). The nucleotide sequence is given as TGTGCCTGGAGGGGGTCTGGGGAGACCCAGTACTTC. Its product reads: CAWRGSGETQYF. Where the CDR3 stops, the reference TRBV30 and TRBJ2-5 genes take over; the full variable domain is SQTIHQWPATLVQPVGSPLSLECTVEGTSNPNLYWYRQAAGRGLQLLFYSVGIGQISSEVPQNLSASRPQDRQFILSSKKLLLSDSGFYLCAWRGSGETQYFGPGTRLLVL.